This TCR beta chain appears in the sequencing data of a study of response to subunit inactivated influenza vaccine. Study-level findings and limits: Only a handful of new T cells, the authors suggested, are recruited with each seasonal influenza vaccination.

This clonotype occurred a few times. Its antigen is not known. V lost 6 bases to trimming and J lost 5 bases; unmatched junction nucleotides: 4. The length of the CDR3 is 12 residues. CDR1 and CDR2 from the germline V gene are SQVTM and ANQGSEA. TCRdb reprocessed the RT-PCR reads with MiXCR, giving one entry per CDR3 protein. The table includes 150,000 or so distinct CDR3 sequences, 9.5% to 12% detected once. This receptor was obtained from a man aged 50 to 69 who received an inactivated influenza vaccine. Specimen: CD8+ T cells sorted from PBMCs, collected around 25 months after vaccination. The chain employs TRBV29-1 and TRBJ1-2; 9 positions match TRBD1. CDR3 loop: CSVQGARYGYTF. CDR3 in DNA: TGCAGCGTACAGGGGGCGCGATATGGCTACACCTTC.